The 29 T cell receptor beta chains given below trace back to one sample, sequenced in a study of shared clonotypes between healthy human individuals (dated by TCRdb to 2018 to 2021). To prepare the library, the immunoSEQ multiplex PCR assay was applied. Held by TCRdb, this immuneACCESS table contains in-frame sequences only and omits some clones. Under half of the omission traces to an unresolved V gene where checked; the cause of the rest is unknown. The sample table holds millions of clones, of which 93% were seen once. The ten largest clonotypes hold about 1.8% of the sample. CD8 naive samples were obtained by positive selection for CCR7 among CD45RO-negative cells, yielding a CD45RA+CCR7+ population from which TemRA cells were excluded. The sequenced sample consisted of naive CD8+ T cells from PBMCs. Reading the label with the study, this specimen's cell subset or site is: CD45RA+CCR7+. The receptors come from a man in his late teens or twenties in good health. Some clones in this sample may be carry-over from other donors' samples.

The chain has TRBV2 and TRBJ2-7; TRBD1 might be the D (5 bases). V was cut by 7 bases and J by 6 bases, with 16 bases left in between. This CDR3 region has 13 residues. Per germline, CDR1 SNHLY and CDR2 FYNNEI. Here the CDR3 DNA reads TGTGCCAGCAAGCCGAGACAGTCCAGCGAGCAGTACTTC. It encodes CASKPRQSSEQYF.

The V call is TRBV6-1, the J call TRBJ2-7; D gene ambiguous. In germline, CDR1 is MNHNS, CDR2 SASEGT. V lost 7 bases to trimming and J lost 1 base, with 5 bases between them. The CDR3 extends over 11 amino acids. The CDR3 here is CASKESYEQYF. In DNA form, the CDR3 reads TGTGCCAGCAAGGAGTCCTACGAGCAGTACTTC.

This chain joins TRBV6-5 and TRBJ1-1, with D unresolved. Trimming removed 2 bases from V and 7 bases from J, with 11 bases in between. Germline lookup yields CDR1 MNHEY and CDR2 SVGAGI. The CDR3 has 13 amino acids. The DNA for the CDR3 is TGTGCCAGCAGTTACGGATTGGGGAGTGAAGCTTTCTTT. It is translated as CASSYGLGSEAFF.

The DNA for the CDR3 is TGTGCCAGCAGTCAGGTTGGGGAATCCTACGAGCAGTACTTC. Amino acid sequence: CASSQVGESYEQYF. The chain combines TRBV25-1 with TRBJ2-7; D ambiguous. The CDR3 loop spans 14 amino acids. Germline loops: CDR1 MGHDK, CDR2 SYGVNS. V was trimmed by 5 bases and J by 1 base, leaving 12 bases between them.

The chain uses TRBV7-2 and TRBJ1-1; weak D call: TRBD1 (5 bases). The CDR3 has 15 residues. CDR1 is SGHTA, CDR2 FQGNSA, per germline. Trimming took off 3 bases at V and 2 bases at J, with 13 bases between the two ends. The CDR3 sequence is CASSLSKGRNTEAFF. The DNA for the CDR3 is TGTGCCAGCAGCTTGTCGAAGGGACGAAACACTGAAGCTTTCTTT.

V is TRBV7-2 and J is TRBJ2-2; TRBD2 might be the D (7 bases). Germline CDR1 is SGHTA and CDR2 is FQGNSA. The CDR3 is made up of 18 amino acids. Trimming took off 1 base at V and 6 bases at J, with 21 bases between the two ends. The DNA for the CDR3 is TGTGCCAGCAGCTTAGGACCCCCTGCGGGGGCTCCAGCCGGGGAGCTGTTTTTT. Residues: CASSLGPPAGAPAGELFF. Filled out from reference TRBV7-2 and TRBJ2-2, the complete variable domain reads GAGVSQSPSNKVTEKGKDVELRCDPISGHTALYWYRQSLGQGLEFLIYFQGNSAPDKSGLPSDRFSAERTGGSVSTLTIQRTQQEDSAVYLCASSLGPPAGAPAGELFFGEGSRLTVL.

CDR3: CASSLSSRNNEQFF. CDR3 sequence (DNA): TGTGCCAGCAGTTTGAGTAGCAGAAACAATGAGCAGTTCTTC. The genes are TRBV14 and TRBJ2-1; D unclear. From germline, CDR1 is SGHDN and CDR2 FVKESK. The CDR3 is made up of 14 amino acids. V was clipped by 6 bases and J by 5 bases, with 14 bases between them.

This clone was recorded once. The chain uses TRBV6-6 and TRBJ2-5, with unresolved D. CDR3 length: 13 residues. Germline V gene data show CDR1 as MNHNY and CDR2 as SVGAGI (reference sequence). V was clipped by 2 bases and J by 5 bases, with 9 bases between them. CDR3 sequence: CASSYGDGETQYF. CDR3 coding DNA: TGTGCCAGCAGTTACGGTGACGGCGAGACCCAGTACTTC.

This sequence joins TRBV4-3 and TRBJ1-5; no clear D gene. Trimming removed 0 bases at V and 6 bases at J, with 12 bases between. The CDR3 totals 15 residues. In germline, CDR1 is LGHNA, CDR2 YSLEER. CDR3 sequence reads: CASSQDLVGGQPQHF. In DNA, the CDR3 is TGCGCCAGCAGCCAAGATCTGGTGGGCGGTCAGCCCCAGCATTTT.

This clone was seen more than once but under ten times. This chain links TRBV9 with TRBJ2-7; 10 bases align to TRBD2. J lost 12 bases, V lost 3 bases, and 12 bases had no gene match. In germline, CDR1 is SGDLS, CDR2 YYNGEE. The CDR3 sequence is 14 residues long. CDR3 region: CASSATGTSEVLYF. CDR3 DNA: TGTGCCAGCAGCGCAACCGGGACTAGCGAGGTTCTGTACTTC.

The chain joins TRBV7-9 to TRBJ2-6, with 8 bases fitting TRBD1. This CDR3 region has 14 residues. With 5 bases clipped from V and 7 bases from J, the junction kept 4 bases outside the gene matches. Germline V gene sequence: CDR1 SEHNR, CDR2 FQNEAQ (reference sequence). In DNA, the CDR3 is TGTGCCAGCAGCCCGACAGGGGCCGCCAACGTCCTGACTTTC. Translation gives CASSPTGAANVLTF.

The rearrangement joins TRBV4-1 to TRBJ2-7; D possibly uses TRBD1 or TRBD2 (6 bases each). V was clipped by 4 bases and J by 0 bases, with 16 bases between them. The CDR3 is 16 residues long. Germline V gene data show CDR1 as MGHRA and CDR2 as YSYEKL. The CDR3 loop is CASSPARGSGSYEQYF. The CDR3 coding sequence is TGCGCCAGCAGCCCAGCCAGGGGTAGCGGCTCCTACGAGCAGTACTTC.

The V gene is TRBV7-9, the J gene TRBJ2-2, with D hard to call. Germline CDR1 reads SEHNR; CDR2 reads FQNEAQ (reference sequence). This CDR3 has 11 amino acids. V was clipped by 8 bases and J by 4 bases, with 5 bases between them. The CDR3 coding sequence is TGTGCCAGCGACGGCACCGGGGAGCTGTTTTTT. Translating it yields CASDGTGELFF.

V usage is TRBV4-3 and J usage is TRBJ1-4; no definite D call. CDR3 length: 15 residues. Trimming took 6 bases from V and 3 from J, leaving 14 bases between them. The germline gives CDR1 LGHNA, CDR2 YSLEER. The CDR3 nucleotides read TGCGCCAGCAGAACCGGGGTTGTGTCTAATGAAAAACTGTTTTTT. Protein: CASRTGVVSNEKLFF.

The table lists this clone with a few counts. V and J are TRBV2 and TRBJ1-1; D is unresolved. The CDR3 contains 13 residues. Looked up from germline, CDR1 is SNHLY and CDR2 is FYNNEI. Trimming removed 0 bases at V and 6 bases at J, with 8 bases between. The CDR3: CASSEAGAPEAFF. CDR3 bases: TGTGCCAGCAGTGAAGCGGGAGCGCCTGAAGCTTTCTTT.

The chain carries TRBV27 and TRBJ1-1, with 7 bases matching TRBD1. After removal of 1 base from V and 3 bases from J, the junction contained 5 bases not matched to a gene. This CDR3 region has 15 residues. CDR1 is MNHEY and CDR2 is SMNVEV in the germline V gene (reference sequence). This CDR3 reads CASSLFPRGDTEAFF. The CDR3, as DNA: TGTGCCAGCAGTTTATTTCCCAGGGGGGACACTGAAGCTTTCTTT.

J is TRBJ1-1 and V is TRBV9, with a weak D call TRBD1 (5 bases). Germline V gene sequence: CDR1 SGDLS, CDR2 YYNGEE. The CDR3 consists of 15 residues. Trimming left V 0 bases short and J 6 bases short, with 15 bases between. The CDR3 loop is CASSVVVGTASEAFF. CDR3 nucleotides: TGTGCCAGCAGCGTAGTGGTGGGGACTGCGTCTGAAGCTTTCTTT.

CDR3 sequence reads: CASSDPVRDENNQPQHF. CDR3 in DNA: TGTGCCAGCAGTGACCCCGTCCGGGACGAGAACAATCAGCCCCAGCATTTT. V is TRBV6-1 and J is TRBJ1-5; TRBD1 is a possible D gene (5 bases). Per the germline V gene, CDR1 is MNHNS and CDR2 is SASEGT. The CDR3 runs to 17 residues. Trimming cost V 3 bases and J 3 bases, with 18 bases left between them.

This sequence joins TRBV10-1 and TRBJ2-3; D may match TRBD1 or TRBD2 (5 bases each). This CDR3 has 13 residues. The V end was cut by 3 bases, the J end by 9 bases, with 13 bases between. Germline CDR1 WNHNN, CDR2 SYGVQD (reference sequence). For the CDR3, the DNA is TGCGCCAGCAGTGAAGTGGGACCCAAGACGCAGTATTTT. This encodes CASSEVGPKTQYF.

This clone has a single count. The chain is built from TRBV5-1 and TRBJ2-7; TRBD1 might be the D (7 bases). The V and J ends lost 6 bases and 2 bases respectively, with 15 bases between them. Germline V CDR1 and CDR2: SGHRS, YFSETQ. The length of the CDR3 is 14 residues. The CDR3 nucleotides read TGCGCCAGCACCCCCAGGGGGGAAACCTACGAGCAGTACTTC. Translating gives CASTPRGETYEQYF.

The chain recombines TRBV7-8 with TRBJ1-5; the match to TRBD1 covers 7 bases. Germline V gives CDR1 SGHVS, CDR2 FQNEAQ. Unmatched junction bases numbered 3, after V lost 1 base and J lost 6 bases. The CDR3 is made up of 14 amino acids. For the CDR3, the DNA is TGTGCCAGCAGCTTAGTACAGGGGCTTCAGCCCCAGCATTTT. It specifies CASSLVQGLQPQHF.

This chain links TRBV6-1 with TRBJ1-5; tentative D call: TRBD1 (5 bases). Germline loops: CDR1 MNHNS, CDR2 SASEGT. The CDR3 is 18 amino acids. Trimming left V 0 bases short and J 5 bases short, with 20 bases between. The DNA for the CDR3 is TGTGCCAGCAGTGAAGCGTGGGGGTGGGGGAGGCGAGATCAGCCCCAGCATTTT. It yields the protein CASSEAWGWGRRDQPQHF.

The chain couples TRBV28 to TRBJ1-5, with TRBD1 as a possible D gene (6 bases). This CDR3 comprises 13 residues. Germline values: CDR1 MDHEN, CDR2 SYDVKM. V was clipped by 8 bases and J by 0 bases, with 8 bases between them. The CDR3 sequence is CASQDSSNQPQHF. The CDR3 nucleotides are TGTGCCAGCCAGGACAGTAGCAATCAGCCCCAGCATTTT.

This rearrangement joins TRBV29-1 to TRBJ2-7; 8 bases line up with TRBD1. This CDR3 is 14 amino acids long. The junction had 11 bases not matched to a gene; V was cut back by 6 bases and J by 4 bases. The V gene's germline CDR1 is SQVTM and CDR2 ANQGSEA. CDR3 sequence (DNA): TGCAGCGTATTGGACAGGGACCGACGTTACGAGCAGTACTTC. Translation: CSVLDRDRRYEQYF.

The V gene is TRBV7-6, the J gene TRBJ2-7, with D uncertain. This CDR3 comprises 13 residues. Germline V gene sequence: CDR1 SGHVS, CDR2 FNYEAQ. V dropped 3 bases and J dropped 3 bases, with 9 bases sitting between them. CDR3 in DNA: TGTGCCAGCAGCTTCGGTCTACACTACGAGCAGTACTTC. Translating gives CASSFGLHYEQYF.

This chain connects TRBV14 to TRBJ1-1; no definite D call. The CDR3 is made up of 13 amino acids. Germline CDR1 reads SGHDN; CDR2 reads FVKESK. V dropped 0 bases and J dropped 6 bases, with 8 bases sitting between them. The CDR3 sequence is CASSQDGNPEAFF. DNA of the CDR3: TGTGCCAGCAGCCAAGACGGGAATCCTGAAGCTTTCTTT.

V and J are TRBV9 and TRBJ2-7; weak D call: TRBD2 (5 bases). The germline V and J ends were trimmed by 2 bases and 5 bases, with 23 bases remaining between them. This CDR3 is built from 17 residues. Germline assignment: CDR1 SGDLS and CDR2 YYNGEE. In DNA form, the CDR3 reads TGTGCCAGCAGCGTCTACGGCGGGCCGGGGAGTAGGAACGAGCAGTACTTC. Its translation is CASSVYGGPGSRNEQYF.

Only a few counts were recorded for this clone. The sample has other DNA sequences that encode this CDR3 too. The chain is built from TRBV9 and TRBJ2-7, with D possibly being TRBD1 (6 bases). The ends were cut back, 3 bases at V and 0 bases at J, with 10 bases in the middle. The CDR3 is made up of 14 amino acids. Germline V lookup: CDR1 SGDLS, CDR2 YYNGEE. CDR3 sequence (DNA): TGTGCCAGCAGCGGCCGGGACAACTCCTACGAGCAGTACTTC. Its protein product is CASSGRDNSYEQYF.

The rearrangement joins TRBV4-3 to TRBJ1-6, with a tentative D call TRBD1 (5 bases). The V end lost 1 base, the J end lost 4 bases, and 8 bases lay between the germline ends. There are 15 residues in the CDR3. The germline CDR1 and CDR2 sequences are LGHNA and YSLEER. The CDR3 bases are TGCGCCAGCAGCCAAGTTCAGGGATATAATTCACCCCTCCACTTT. As protein: CASSQVQGYNSPLHF.